The 27 T cell receptor beta chains below come from one sample, sequenced in a study of memory CD4+ T cells and cytomegalovirus serostatus. Sequenced by immunoSEQ multiplex PCR; TCRdb stores in-frame clones only, minus some. The sample includes 40,000 to 55,000 clones, around four fifths of them seen just once. The sort gate was single viable CD3+CD4+CD8-CD45RO+ cells for memory CD4+ T cells. The source material was memory CD4+ T cells from blood. Receptor source: an adult in good health and CMV-seropositive.

This chain joins TRBV19 and TRBJ1-2; D gene unclear. Germline V gene data show CDR1 as LNHDA and CDR2 as SQIVND (reference sequence). This CDR3 spans 18 amino acids. V was shortened by 4 bases and J by 8 bases, with 29 bases between the two germline ends. The CDR3 reads CASSNIGRGRRTERGYTF. The CDR3 nucleotides are TGTGCCAGTAGTAATATAGGACGTGGGCGGCGAACCGAGCGGGGCTACACCTTC.

The chain employs TRBV27 and TRBJ2-5; D is uncertain. V was shortened by 7 bases and J by 7 bases, with 16 bases between the two germline ends. The CDR3 spans 13 residues. Germline V gene data show CDR1 as MNHEY and CDR2 as SMNVEV (reference sequence). In nucleotides, the CDR3 is TGTGCCAGCACCAAAGCCCCTTCCGGGACCCAGTACTTC. Amino acid sequence: CASTKAPSGTQYF.

The table lists this clone with a count of one. The rearrangement links TRBV10-2 to TRBJ1-1; 9 bases map to TRBD1. The CDR3 contains 15 residues. Unmatched junction bases numbered 3, after V lost 0 bases and J lost 4 bases. CDR1 and CDR2 (germline): WSHSY, SAAADI. CDR3 in DNA: TGCGCCAGCAGTGAGTCGACAGGGGGAGGCACTGAAGCTTTCTTT. As protein: CASSESTGGGTEAFF.

The chain employs TRBV19 and TRBJ1-5, with a weak D call TRBD1 (6 bases). Trimming removed 8 bases from V and 0 bases from J, with 14 bases in between. Germline loops: CDR1 LNHDA, CDR2 SQIVND (reference sequence). This CDR3 is built from 15 residues. The CDR3 DNA follows: TGTGCCAGTCGCACCAACAGGGTTAGCAATCAGCCCCAGCATTTT. Amino acid sequence: CASRTNRVSNQPQHF.

In this sample, this clone turned up a few times. The gene calls are TRBV6-4 and TRBJ1-6; maybe TRBD1 (5 bases). V gave up 6 bases and J gave up 0 bases, with 6 bases separating them. CDR1 is MRHNA, CDR2 SNTAGT, per germline. The CDR3 runs to 14 residues. CDR3 DNA: TGTGCCAGCAGAGACAGCTCCTATAATTCACCCCTCCACTTT. Its translation is CASRDSSYNSPLHF.

The V gene is TRBV7-3, the J gene TRBJ2-5; no definite D call. The CDR3 contains 13 residues. The germline V gene encodes CDR1 SGHTA and CDR2 FQGTGA. V was pared by 2 bases and J by 1 base, with 5 bases between. The CDR3 loop reads CASSLSPQETQYF. For the CDR3, the DNA is TGTGCCAGCAGCTTATCCCCCCAAGAGACCCAGTACTTC.

The rearrangement joins TRBV7-9 to TRBJ2-7; no clear D. The germline V gene encodes CDR1 SEHNR and CDR2 FQNEAQ (reference sequence). V was clipped by 5 bases and J by 1 base, with 3 bases between them. This CDR3 comprises 11 residues. The CDR3 coding sequence is TGTGCCAGCAGCAATTCCTACGAGCAGTACTTC. Residues: CASSNSYEQYF.

The CDR3 is CASSLDGGGETQYF. The CDR3 region has the DNA TGCGCCAGCAGCTTGGACGGGGGCGGTGAGACCCAGTACTTC. The chain links TRBV5-1 to TRBJ2-5; TRBD1 or TRBD2 may be the D gene (6 bases each). V shed 0 bases and J shed 5 bases, with 11 bases lying between them. The CDR3 length is 14 residues. Germline V gene lookup returns CDR1 SGHRS and CDR2 YFSETQ.

CDR3 residues: CASPCRDSYEQYF. The CDR3 bases are TGTGCCAGCCCTTGTCGAGACTCCTACGAGCAGTACTTC. The chain carries TRBV27 and TRBJ2-7; D not certain. The V and J ends lost 8 bases and 0 bases respectively, with 11 bases between them. The CDR3 is 13 amino acids. Germline V gene data show CDR1 as MNHEY and CDR2 as SMNVEV (reference sequence).

V and J are TRBV27 and TRBJ2-7; maybe TRBD1 (6 bases). Germline CDR1 reads MNHEY; CDR2 reads SMNVEV (reference sequence). CDR3 size: 14 residues. V was clipped by 2 bases and J by 3 bases, with 11 bases between them. The CDR3: CASSLKDRFYEQYF. CDR3 bases: TGTGCCAGCAGTTTAAAGGACAGATTCTACGAGCAGTACTTC.

The chain links TRBV7-9 to TRBJ2-5; D is uncertain. Germline lookup yields CDR1 SEHNR and CDR2 FQNEAQ (reference sequence). The V end was cut by 1 base, the J end by 4 bases, with 13 bases between. This CDR3 has 15 amino acids. CDR3 region: CASSLVGQSGETQYF. The CDR3 nucleotides read TGTGCCAGCAGCTTAGTGGGTCAGTCGGGAGAGACCCAGTACTTC.

This chain links TRBV19 with TRBJ1-2; D remains unclear. The CDR3 covers 15 residues. The V and J ends lost 2 bases and 3 bases respectively, with 13 bases between them. Germline-derived CDR1 and CDR2 are LNHDA and SQIVND (reference sequence). CDR3 loop: CASSIKLRRDYGYTF. The CDR3 nucleotides are TGTGCCAGTAGTATAAAGCTTAGACGTGACTATGGCTACACCTTC. Full variable domain (missing parts from reference TRBV19 and TRBJ1-2): DGGITQSPKYLFRKEGQNVTLSCEQNLNHDAMYWYRQDPGQGLRLIYYSQIVNDFQKGDIAEGYSVSREKKESFPLTVTSAQKNPTAFYLCASSIKLRRDYGYTFGSGTRLTVV.

This chain joins TRBV6-6 and TRBJ1-6; weak D call: TRBD1 (6 bases). CDR1 and CDR2 (germline): MNHNY, SVGAGI (reference sequence). Between the trimmed V and J ends, which lost 2 bases and 8 bases, there was a span of 7 bases. CDR3 length: 13 residues. The CDR3 loop is CASSYGGHSPLHF. The CDR3 region has the DNA TGTGCCAGCAGTTACGGGGGGCATTCACCCCTCCACTTT.

The chain employs TRBV18 and TRBJ2-1, with 8 bases aligning to TRBD2. The germline V gene encodes CDR1 KGHSH and CDR2 LQKENI. This CDR3 is 17 amino acids long. V lost 1 base to trimming and J lost 9 bases; unmatched junction nucleotides: 14. The CDR3 region is CASSPLLSGNPRGEQFF. DNA for the CDR3: TGTGCCAGCTCACCACTTCTTAGCGGGAACCCTCGAGGTGAGCAGTTCTTC.

The gene calls are TRBV5-8 and TRBJ2-2; no clear D gene. The CDR3 totals 13 residues. Germline V gene data show CDR1 as SGHTS and CDR2 as YDEGEE. V gave up 4 bases and J gave up 7 bases, with 11 bases separating them. The CDR3 DNA reads as TGTGCCAGCAGCCGAGACATGGACGGGGAGCTGTTTTTT. Translated: CASSRDMDGELFF.

The rearrangement uses TRBV7-2 and TRBJ1-1; tentative D call: TRBD1 (6 bases). This CDR3 has 18 amino acids. V was clipped by 1 base and J by 1 base, with 19 bases between them. From germline, CDR1 is SGHTA and CDR2 FQGNSA. The CDR3 sequence: CASSLGRGFRTANTEAFF. As DNA, the CDR3 is TGTGCCAGCAGCTTAGGGAGGGGTTTTAGGACAGCGAACACTGAAGCTTTCTTT.

The rearrangement links TRBV10-1 to TRBJ2-2; D not resolved. V was trimmed by 7 bases and J by 0 bases, leaving 6 bases between them. CDR1 and CDR2 (germline): WNHNN, SYGVQD (reference sequence). The CDR3 extends over 13 amino acids. CDR3: CASKQSNTGELFF. The CDR3 coding sequence is TGCGCCAGCAAACAGTCGAACACCGGGGAGCTGTTTTTT.

The CDR3 is CASSATSVYPSYF. The CDR3 bases are TGTGCCAGCTCTGCGACTAGCGTATACCCCAGTTATTTT. The chain couples TRBV2 to TRBJ2-3; 8 bases map to TRBD2. Losses at the gene ends were 8 bases for V and 15 bases for J; bases not matched to a gene: 16. Germline loops: CDR1 SNHLY, CDR2 FYNNEI. This CDR3 is built from 13 residues.

The chain is built from TRBV6-5 and TRBJ1-2, with 7 bases fitting TRBD1. V dropped 5 bases and J dropped 4; count of bases not matched to a gene: 7. Germline lookup yields CDR1 MNHEY and CDR2 SVGAGI. This CDR3 is built from 14 residues. CDR3 amino acids: CASSPWTGVYGYTF. Written as DNA, the CDR3 is TGTGCCAGCAGTCCCTGGACAGGAGTCTATGGCTACACCTTC.

This CDR3 is CASRSGLAGEGTDTQYF. CDR3 nucleotides: TGTGCCAGCAGATCGGGACTAGCGGGAGAGGGCACAGATACGCAGTATTTT. The chain combines TRBV2 with TRBJ2-3; 14 nucleotides line up with TRBD2. V dropped 6 bases and J dropped 1; count of bases not matched to a gene: 6. CDR1 and CDR2 from the germline V gene are SNHLY and FYNNEI. There are 17 residues in the CDR3. Complete variable domain (other parts from reference TRBV2 and TRBJ2-3): EPEVTQTPSHQVTQMGQEVILRCVPISNHLYFYWYRQILGQKVEFLVSFYNNEISEKSEIFDDQFSVERPDGSNFTLKIRSTKLEDSAMYFCASRSGLAGEGTDTQYFGPGTRLTVL.

The chain employs TRBV7-2 and TRBJ2-3, with a possible D match to TRBD2 (7 bases). This CDR3 comprises 15 residues. The V end lost 2 bases, the J end lost 5 bases, and 14 bases lay between the germline ends. Germline V gene sequence: CDR1 SGHTA, CDR2 FQGNSA. For the CDR3, the DNA is TGTGCCAGCAGCTTATATTGGGGGGGCAGAGATACGCAGTATTTT. Translated: CASSLYWGGRDTQYF.

J is TRBJ1-6 and V is TRBV7-4; D is unresolved. V was trimmed by 4 bases and J by 0 bases, leaving 10 bases between them. Germline assignment: CDR1 SGHVT and CDR2 SQSDAQ. CDR3 length equals 16 residues. The CDR3 loop is CASSSAVSSYNSPLHF. CDR3 nucleotide sequence: TGTGCCAGCAGCTCCGCGGTGAGCTCCTATAATTCACCCCTCCACTTT. Using reference TRBV7-4 and TRBJ1-6 for the parts outside the CDR3, the full variable domain is GAGVSQSPRYKVAKRGRDVALRCDSISGHVTLYWYRQTLGQGSEVLTYSQSDAQRDKSGRPSGRFSAERPERSVSTLKIQRTEQGDSAVYLCASSSAVSSYNSPLHFGNGTRLTVT.

J is TRBJ2-7 and V is TRBV27, with 7 bases that match TRBD2. In germline, CDR1 is MNHEY, CDR2 SMNVEV (reference sequence). The CDR3 totals 16 residues. After removal of 4 bases from V and 3 bases from J, the junction contained 12 bases not matched to a gene. The CDR3 loop reads CASSSRGGLQFYEQYF. CDR3 sequence (DNA): TGTGCCAGCAGTTCGCGGGGAGGGCTACAGTTCTACGAGCAGTACTTC.

This chain connects TRBV10-1 to TRBJ2-7; D possibly corresponds to TRBD1 (5 bases). The CDR3 is 13 residues long. The ends were cut back, 8 bases at V and 0 bases at J, with 11 bases in the middle. Germline assignment: CDR1 WNHNN and CDR2 SYGVQD (reference sequence). The CDR3 sequence: CASSRGSSYEQYF. DNA for the CDR3: TGCGCCAGCTCAAGGGGAAGCTCCTACGAGCAGTACTTC.

This chain connects TRBV30 to TRBJ2-3; tentatively, D is TRBD2 (5 bases). The CDR3 totals 14 residues. The germline V and J ends were trimmed by 1 base and 6 bases, with 14 bases remaining between them. Germline-derived CDR1 and CDR2 are GTSNPN and SVGIG (reference sequence). The CDR3 DNA reads TGTGCCTGGAGTGGCAAGGCCCCGGGGGATACGCAGTATTTT. This gives the protein CAWSGKAPGDTQYF.

The rearrangement links TRBV4-2 to TRBJ2-7; 13 bases are shared with TRBD2. Germline trimming cut 4 bases from V and 0 bases from J; bases unmatched to any gene: 3. Looked up from germline, CDR1 is LGHNA and CDR2 is YNFKEQ. The CDR3 has 16 amino acids. DNA for the CDR3: TGTGCCAGCAGCCTGGGACTAGCGGGACTCTCCTACGAGCAGTACTTC. Protein: CASSLGLAGLSYEQYF.

V usage is TRBV7-2 and J usage is TRBJ2-2; 9 positions agree with TRBD2. Germline CDR1 SGHTA, CDR2 FQGNSA. With V trimmed by 1 base and J by 6 bases, 6 bases remained unmatched. The CDR3 totals 16 residues. CDR3 sequence (DNA): TGTGCCAGCAGCTTAGGCCCTAGCGGGAAGCCCGGGGAGCTGTTTTTT. Translated: CASSLGPSGKPGELFF.